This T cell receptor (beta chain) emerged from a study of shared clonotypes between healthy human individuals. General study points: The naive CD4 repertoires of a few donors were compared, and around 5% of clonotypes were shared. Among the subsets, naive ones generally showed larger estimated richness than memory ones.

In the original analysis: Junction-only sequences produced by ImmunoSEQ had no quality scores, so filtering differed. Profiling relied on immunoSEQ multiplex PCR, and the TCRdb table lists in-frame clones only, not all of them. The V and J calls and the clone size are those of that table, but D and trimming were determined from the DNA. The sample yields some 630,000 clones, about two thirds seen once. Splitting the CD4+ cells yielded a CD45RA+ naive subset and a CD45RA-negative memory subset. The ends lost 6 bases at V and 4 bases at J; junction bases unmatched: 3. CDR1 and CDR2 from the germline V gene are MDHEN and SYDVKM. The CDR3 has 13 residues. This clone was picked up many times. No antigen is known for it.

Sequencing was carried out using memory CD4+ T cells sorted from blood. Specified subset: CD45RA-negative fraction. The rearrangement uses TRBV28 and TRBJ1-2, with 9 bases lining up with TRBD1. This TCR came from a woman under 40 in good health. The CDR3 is CASSRTGVYGYTF. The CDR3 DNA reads TGTGCCAGCAGCCGGACAGGGGTCTATGGCTACACCTTC.